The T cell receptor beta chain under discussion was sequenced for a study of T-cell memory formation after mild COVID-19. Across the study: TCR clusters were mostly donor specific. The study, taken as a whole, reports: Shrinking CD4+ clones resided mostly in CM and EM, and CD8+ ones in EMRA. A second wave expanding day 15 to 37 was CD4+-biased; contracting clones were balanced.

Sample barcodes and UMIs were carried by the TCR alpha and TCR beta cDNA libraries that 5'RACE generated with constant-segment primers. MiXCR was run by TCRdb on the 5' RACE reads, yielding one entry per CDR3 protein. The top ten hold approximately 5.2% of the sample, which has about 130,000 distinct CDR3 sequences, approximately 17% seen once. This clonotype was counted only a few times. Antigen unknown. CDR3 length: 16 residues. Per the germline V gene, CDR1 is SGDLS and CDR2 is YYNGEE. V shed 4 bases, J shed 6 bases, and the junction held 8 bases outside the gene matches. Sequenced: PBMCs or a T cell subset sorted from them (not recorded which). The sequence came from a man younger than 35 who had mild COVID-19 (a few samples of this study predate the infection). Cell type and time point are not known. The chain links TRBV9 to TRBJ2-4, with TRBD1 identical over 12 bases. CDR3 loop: CASSTGQGAIGNIQYF. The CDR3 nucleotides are TGTGCCAGCAGCACGGGACAGGGGGCGATAGGAAACATTCAGTACTTC.